A selection of T cell receptor beta chains follows, all from one sample in a study of blood T cell repertoires in COVID-19. This table comes from immunoSEQ multiplex PCR, and its TCRdb copy is limited to in-frame clones, with some not included. This table holds 200,000 to 300,000 clones, approximately 86% found once. What was sequenced was peripheral blood. All receptors come from a man in his thirties or forties with active or convalescent COVID-19. The CDR3 runs from the conserved cysteine through the conserved F or W. Each record gives: D gene, V gene, J gene, clone size, CDR3 DNA, CDR3 protein. The D gene is left open where the match is weak. Some rows mark clone size as missing; the rest say once, few, many or name a class of expanded clone.

TRBD2	TRBV19	TRBJ2-1	-	TGTGCCAGTAGTATCGGGGGGACCCAATACAATGAGCAGTTCTTC	CASSIGGTQYNEQFF
-	TRBV3-1/TRBV3-2	TRBJ1-1	-	TGTGCCAGCCGCGGGGCGGTGAACACTGAAGCTTTCTTT	CASRGAVNTEAFF
TRBD1	TRBV5-6	TRBJ1-2	-	TGTGCCAGCAGCAACAGGGGAGCCTATGGCTACACCTTC	CASSNRGAYGYTF
-	TRBV6-2/TRBV6-3	TRBJ2-1	-	TGTGCCAGCAGTTACTTTGCGGGGAAAAATGAGCAGTTCTTC	CASSYFAGKNEQFF
-	TRBV5-6	TRBJ1-6	-	TGTGCCAGCAGCTTAGGGCATCAGGGATCACCCCTCCACTTT	CASSLGHQGSPLHF
-	TRBV2	TRBJ1-4	-	TGTGCCAGCAGAAGAGATAGGACAGTCAACGAAAAACTGTTTTTT	CASRRDRTVNEKLFF
TRBD1	TRBV7-9	TRBJ1-1	-	TGTGCCAGCAGTTACTGGACAGGGGGCACTGAAGCTTTCTTT	CASSYWTGGTEAFF
-	TRBV6-1	TRBJ2-3	-	TGTGCCAGCAGTGAAGCCGTAAGCGCTAGGGGCGGCACAGATACGCAGTATTTT	CASSEAVSARGGTDTQYF
-	TRBV2	TRBJ2-2	-	TGTGCCAGCACATCGGAGGGGCGCACCGGGGAGCTGTTTTTT	CASTSEGRTGELFF
TRBD1	TRBV27	TRBJ1-1	-	TGTGCCAGCAGATCAATGCAGGGGGCCAGGAACACTGAAGCTTTCTTT	CASRSMQGARNTEAFF
TRBD1	TRBV19	TRBJ1-2	-	TGTGCCAGTAGTATCCAGGACAGGGCTGGCTACACCTTC	CASSIQDRAGYTF
TRBD1	TRBV6-6	TRBJ1-2	-	TGTGCCAGCAGTTACGACAGGGGGTGGACCGGCTACACCTTC	CASSYDRGWTGYTF
-	TRBV2	TRBJ1-1	-	TGTGCCAGCAGTGAAGCGCGGGATGGGAACACTGAAGCTTTCTTT	CASSEARDGNTEAFF
TRBD2	TRBV4-1	TRBJ2-3	-	TGCGCCAGCAGCTTCACTAGCGGGGTGGGTTCAGATACGCAGTATTTT	CASSFTSGVGSDTQYF
TRBD2	TRBV11-2	TRBJ2-2	few	TGTGCCAGCGGGACGATTGCGGGGGTAATGCGAGTCGGGGAGCTGTTTTTT	CASGTIAGVMRVGELFF
-	TRBV3-1/TRBV3-2	TRBJ2-1	once	TGTGCCAGCAGCCAAGTTATCGGGTTCAATGAGCAGTTCTTC	CASSQVIGFNEQFF
-	TRBV14	TRBJ1-1	-	TGTGCCAGCAGCCCTCAAAGGAGGATGGGCAATGAAGCTTTCTTT	CASSPQRRMGNEAFF
-	TRBV10-3	TRBJ1-1	-	TGTGCCATCAGTGAGTCCTCCGGGACAATGAACACTGAAGCTTTCTTT	CAISESSGTMNTEAFF